This TCR beta chain appears in the sequencing data of a study of PD-1 blockade in classical Hodgkin lymphoma. Study-level information: The patients were dosed with nivolumab 3 mg/kg, infused intravenously every 2 weeks.

The study, taken as a whole, reports: Complete responders had baseline diversity similar to newly diagnosed patients. Relative to healthy donors, newly diagnosed patients reportedly had lower baseline TCR diversity, which was reported as lower still in relapsed/refractory patients. Causes of the repertoire differences remain undefined, possibly disease activity or prior therapy.

Germline V gene sequence: CDR1 LNHDA, CDR2 SQIVND (reference sequence). Germline trimming cut 3 bases from V and 1 base from J; bases unmatched to any gene: 4. The CDR3 is 15 residues long. Profiled with immunoSEQ multiplex PCR; TCRdb holds only in-frame clones, not every one. The sample lists 100,000 or so clones; roughly 87% were seen once. The time point denotes: cycle 4 day 1 (C4D1), after less than 7 weeks of nivolumab. Every one of the patients relapsed after autologous stem cell transplantation (brentuximab vedotin exposure was variable). Turning to this clone: Its antigen remains unknown.

The chain recombines TRBV19 with TRBJ1-1, with TRBD1 matching 8 bases. The sequencing here drew on peripheral blood mononuclear cells (PBMCs), taken before the fourth cycle of nivolumab. The receptor was isolated from a human donor with classical Hodgkin lymphoma. CDR3 bases: TGTGCCAGTAGTATCTCAACAGGGGGGAACACTGAAGCTTTCTTT. Protein product: CASSISTGGNTEAFF.